This T cell receptor beta chain was captured in a study of regulatory T cells in long-lasting Graves disease (dated by TCRdb to about 2021). As for the study more broadly: In the newly diagnosed Graves' disease group, patients had been taking antithyroid drugs for less than 3 months. TCR sequencing covered 13 persistent and roughly 20 newly diagnosed Graves' disease patients, around 33 samples in total. Peripheral blood TCR sequencing and RNA sequencing compared persistent Graves' disease patients with newly diagnosed Graves' disease patients. The study took place in China and was registered as a clinical trial. Study-level results and caveats: As a limitation, the authors acknowledged that the small sample size may reduce accuracy. The study examined only peripheral blood because the primary lesion, thyroid tissue, could not be accessed. Sequencing and analysis were restricted to the TCR beta chain. Lower TCR Shannon entropy and fewer highly expanded clones were observed in persistent Graves' disease patients than in newly diagnosed patients, which suggested clonal expansion. Patients with persistent disease shared more public clonotypes (about 2,500) than newly diagnosed patients did (approximately 990). Preferential use of TRBV28, TRBJ1-2 and TRBJ2-5 was observed in persistent disease, whereas TRBV20-1 and TRBJ2-1 were favored in newly diagnosed disease.

For CDR1 and CDR2, the germline V gene (reference sequence) lists WNHNN and SYGVQD. The CDR3 contains 14 residues, cysteine and phenylalanine counted. Only CDR3 DNA remains: 42 bases, in frame from the first base. Trimming at the junction amounts to 5 bases on V and 3 bases on J, and the germline ends lie 14 bases apart. This clonotype was recorded at least ten times. There is no known antigen for this receptor. No clone much larger than this one lies a single base away; base qualities are absent. Libraries were made using multiplex PCR. For sequencing, an Illumina HiSeq 4000 was employed. iRepertoire HTBI primers and Arm-PCR amplification of CDR3 regions were used to construct TCR beta libraries. PCR products were gel purified before sequencing. The paper's processing steps were these. Across samples, 60 to 80 TRBV and 13 to 15 TRBJ segments were identified and used for gene usage analysis of CDR3 amino acid clonotypes. COPE and FqMerger were used to merge filtered high-quality paired reads into contigs. Contigs were aligned with BLAST to IMGT TRBV, TRBD and TRBJ reference genes, and CDR3 was defined per IMGT. Any clonotype with a frequency above 0.1% was classified as a highly expanded clone. Shannon entropy served as the measure of repertoire diversity, while the Gini coefficient captured V-J evenness. A clonotype found in more than one individual was treated as public. TCRdb reprocessing: public reads trimmed at Q25 with fastp, clones called with MiXCR, in-frame beta chains kept. All rows with the same CDR3 protein become a single entry with the most common DNA and genes. It is TCRdb's table, rather than the study itself, that gives the V and J calls and clone size. Here the sample has approximately 400,000 distinct CDR3 sequences; 15% occur a single time. Over 7.5% of the sample rests with the top ten.

Sample time point, as interpreted from the label and publication: newly diagnosed GD, antithyroid drugs for less than 3 months. For both TCR sequencing and RNA sequencing, RNA was extracted from PBMCs in TRIzol. Graves' disease was diagnosed according to American Thyroid Association guidelines. Recruitment of patients was carried out at an endocrinology department in Xi'an, China. Each patient gave approximately 10 milliliters of peripheral blood, collected in an EDTA anticoagulant tube. Ficoll Paque Plus density gradient separation was used to isolate PBMCs, and no additional T cell sorting was done. An Agilent 2100 Bioanalyzer and agarose gel were used to check RNA quality, while a NanoDrop 2000 measured RNA concentration. This sample was shared with a second study, whose subject was T cells in Graves' hyperthyroidism and ophthalmopathy. As described in the second report: A patient counted as having stable Graves' hyperthyroidism if no progression to ophthalmopathy occurred over 18 months of follow-up. Hyperthyroidism patients were newly diagnosed, with disease duration under 2 months, and aged 18 to 65 years. Patients with uncontrolled infections, other autoimmune diseases, pregnancy or lactation were excluded. Diagnoses were established on the basis of clinical symptoms, serum thyroxine and TRAb, thyroid ultrasound, and orbital computed tomography. For the first round of RT-PCR on the TCR CDR3, the HTBI primer set was used together with the Qiagen OneStep RT-PCR kit. Most expanded thyroid clonotypes (frequency above 0.001) were also found in blood, which suggests that blood repertoires may mirror thyroid immune responses. Ophthalmopathy was separated from stable hyperthyroidism by a 13 V-J signature model, with around 90% sensitivity and 81% to 83% specificity obtained in cross-validation and 80%/75% obtained in testing. In validation, the model predicted progression to ophthalmopathy with about 71% sensitivity and less than 80% specificity, a median of 6.5 months before onset. To identify TCR V-J signatures that set the groups apart, the researchers used a discovery cohort of 100 patients, made up of roughly 45 with Graves' ophthalmopathy and 57 with stable Graves' hyperthyroidism. An independent validation cohort of 18 to 20 hyperthyroidism patients and about 16 patients who later progressed to ophthalmopathy tested prospective prediction of ophthalmopathy. The 90 to 100 discovery patients were randomly split 7:3 into training and test sets. Thyroid tissue and blood T-cell repertoires from about 6 Graves' hyperthyroidism patients were also compared in the study. Once sampling was done, hyperthyroidism patients were given methimazole at a starting dose of 30 mg daily, whereas ophthalmopathy patients were given high-dose intravenous methylprednisolone. A second multiplex PCR round built the libraries, followed by size selection and purification. The libraries were sequenced on an Illumina HiSeq2000 using paired-end 100 bp reads. Raw data were processed with SOAPnuke, discarding reads with adapters, uncalled bases, mean Phred below 15, or no exact constant-primer or identifier match. COPE v1.2.5 was used to merge high-quality paired reads, and clonotypes were defined as unique nucleotide sequences. MiTCR v1.1 was used to align the clonotypes against IMGT TRBV, TRBD and TRBJ reference segments. Analysis was restricted to V-J combinations with a frequency above 0.0001, which covered 99% to 99.2% of repertoires. A TCS score was defined as the ratio of F50 (clonal expansion) to E x V (chaos), with BLOSUM62-based TCRdist applied between CDR3 peptides within each V-J. Welch's t-statistics and random forest reduced fewer than 600 V-J features to roughly 13, which were used in a naive Bayes classifier (R e1071). No statistical method was used to set the sample size in advance, and investigators knew the group allocation. TCR Vbeta CDR3 sequencing of 130 to 150 peripheral blood samples (around 45 ophthalmopathy, over 70 hyperthyroidism and some 17 progressor patients) is reported in the paper.

This sample comprised peripheral blood mononuclear cells (PBMCs), obtained at new diagnosis, from a patient treated with antithyroid drugs. The receptor comes from a woman aged 40 to 49 with Graves disease. Donor details come from another sample of the same person, matched by shared clones. The rearranged chain carries TRBV10-1 and TRBJ2-7, and TRBD2 may be the D gene, going by 6 matching bases. The bases read TGCGCCAGCAGTCCACCGGGACTGCTCTACGAGCAGTACTTC. It encodes CASSPPGLLYEQYF.